These 5 T cell receptor beta chains were all obtained from the same sample, sequenced in a study of EBV T-cell therapy then PD-1 blockade in nasopharyngeal carcinoma. Assay: immunoSEQ multiplex PCR; the TCRdb copy retains only in-frame clones and omits some. The sample consists of roughly 22,000 clones, roughly four fifths of them appearing once. Antigens for these TCRs are unknown. Treatment noted: AdE1-LMPpoly-expanded autologous EBV-specific T-cell therapy followed by anti-PD-1 nivolumab. This sample comprised CD8+ T cells from blood, obtained at day -245 from a patient whose treatment included autologous EBV-specific T cells and nivolumab. The receptors were sampled from a man aged 40-49 years with nasopharyngeal carcinoma.

This clone has a single count. The chain combines TRBV5-6 with TRBJ2-5; 9 bases match TRBD2. V lost 0 bases and J lost 4; bases outside the gene matches: 7. Germline loops: CDR1 SGHDT, CDR2 YYEEEE. The CDR3 contains 16 residues. CDR3 sequence: CASSLAVGGGAETQYF. The CDR3, as DNA: TGTGCCAGCAGCTTGGCCGTCGGCGGGGGGGCAGAGACCCAGTACTTC.

Worth noting for this clone: One end of the junction fails to match germline, which may point to a read error. This sequence joins TRBV6-5 and TRBJ2-1; D remains unclear. The CDR3 extends over 13 amino acids. Germline CDR1 MNHEY, CDR2 SVGAGI. The CDR3 DNA sequence: TGTGCCGGCAGTAGGACGGAAGCCAATGAGCAGTTCTTC. Translating gives CAGSRTEANEQFF.

The rearrangement uses TRBV27 and TRBJ2-7, with TRBD2 identical over 7 bases. With 2 bases clipped from V and 7 bases from J, the junction kept 8 bases outside the gene matches. Per germline, CDR1 MNHEY and CDR2 SMNVEV (reference sequence). The CDR3 covers 14 residues. DNA of the CDR3: TGTGCCAGCAGTTTACGTGGGGGGGTGCGGGAGCAGTACTTC. Encoded protein: CASSLRGGVREQYF.

J is TRBJ2-2 and V is TRBV6-4, with TRBD2 matching over 9 bases. The trim removed 3 bases at V and 5 bases at J, leaving 1 base unmatched. Germline CDR1 reads MRHNA; CDR2 reads SNTAGT. CDR3 size: 14 residues. Here the CDR3 reads CASSESGGTGELFF. As DNA, the CDR3 is TGTGCCAGCAGTGAGAGCGGGGGGACCGGGGAGCTGTTTTTT.

The chain employs TRBV7-8 and TRBJ1-1; D possibly corresponds to TRBD1 (6 bases). V lost 6 bases and J 10 bases, leaving 18 bases between the germline ends. This CDR3 spans 13 amino acids. From germline, CDR1 is SGHVS and CDR2 FQNEAQ. The CDR3 loop is CASREGYTGPAFF. As DNA, the CDR3 is TGTGCCAGCAGGGAAGGCTATACAGGGCCAGCTTTCTTT.